Each of the 32 T cell receptor beta chains below was sequenced from the same sample in a study of CXCR3-negative and CXCR3-positive naive CD8 T cells. These receptors are not linked to any known antigen. General observations from the study: The TRB CDR3s that CXCR3-positive naive cells carried were more hydrophobic than those of CXCR3-negative naive cells.

The study made its TRB cDNA libraries by 5' RACE, adding UMI labels. TCRdb re-called the 5' RACE reads and gives one entry per CDR3 protein, without DNA. The repertoire shows about 120,000 distinct CDR3 sequences; the top ten hold just over 0.35%. What was sequenced was naive CXCR3+ CD8+ T cells from blood. Subset defined: CD45RO-CCR7+CD27+CD95- naive CD8+ T cells expressing CXCR3 (TNR3+). Receptors originate from a human donor in good health. Some clones in this sample may be carry-over from other donors' samples.

This chain links TRBV29-1 with TRBJ2-6; TCRdb's D gene call, TRBD1, goes unchecked for lack of DNA. The CDR3 is 16 residues long. Germline V lookup: CDR1 SQVTM, CDR2 ANQGSEA. The CDR3 spells CSVAGSRGSGANVLTF.

The CDR3 region is CASSQATGETQYF. The J gene is TRBJ2-5, the V gene TRBV3-1; TCRdb designates TRBD1, a call that cannot be tested without DNA. CDR1 is LGHDT and CDR2 is YNNKEL in the germline V gene (reference sequence). The CDR3 runs to 13 residues.

This rearrangement joins TRBV27 to TRBJ2-7; without DNA, the TCRdb call of TRBD1 cannot be checked. Germline V gives CDR1 MNHEY, CDR2 SMNVEV (reference sequence). This CDR3 spans 13 amino acids. CDR3 amino acids: CASGTGVSYEQYF.

The chain uses TRBV2 and TRBJ2-1; TCRdb's D call, TRBD1, is unchecked because there is no DNA. Germline V gene sequence: CDR1 SNHLY, CDR2 FYNNEI. CDR3 length: 15 residues. CDR3 region: CASSEGVGRDNEQFF.

The chain has TRBV15 and TRBJ2-5; TCRdb's D gene call, TRBD2, goes unchecked for lack of DNA. Per germline, CDR1 LNHNV and CDR2 YYDKDF (reference sequence). The CDR3 has 14 amino acids. The CDR3 is CATSRGGGQETQYF.

The rearrangement joins TRBV5-6 to TRBJ1-1. The CDR3 contains 14 residues. Germline V gene lookup returns CDR1 SGHDT and CDR2 YYEEEE. The CDR3: CASSLQGPNTEAFF.

This CDR3 reads CATSRDAGRSFEQFF. This sequence joins TRBV15 and TRBJ2-1; the TCRdb D gene call, TRBD2, has no DNA to confirm it. Germline V gene data show CDR1 as LNHNV and CDR2 as YYDKDF (reference sequence). CDR3 length equals 15 residues.

This chain uses TRBV7-2 with TRBJ1-1; TCRdb's assignment of TRBD1 cannot be checked, as there is no DNA. There are 14 residues in the CDR3. CDR1 is SGHTA and CDR2 is FQGNSA in the germline V gene. Here the CDR3 reads CASSFGTGGFEAFF.

V is TRBV25-1 and J is TRBJ2-5; TCRdb indicates TRBD1, and absent DNA this call remains unverified. CDR1 and CDR2 (germline): MGHDK, SYGVNS. The CDR3 is made up of 17 amino acids. CDR3 region: CASSSPDKGVLEETQYF. Complete variable domain (other parts from reference TRBV25-1 and TRBJ2-5): EADIYQTPRYLVIGTGKKITLECSQTMGHDKMYWYQQDPGMELHLIHYSYGVNSTEKGDLSSESTVSRIRTEHFPLTLESARPSHTSQYLCASSSPDKGVLEETQYFGPGTRLLVL.

The genes are TRBV29-1 and TRBJ1-2. Germline V lookup: CDR1 SQVTM, CDR2 ANQGSEA. The CDR3 has 13 amino acids. This CDR3 is CSVSLQNSYGYTF.

The chain carries TRBV4-3 and TRBJ2-1; TCRdb's assignment of TRBD2 cannot be checked, as there is no DNA. CDR3 length equals 16 residues. The V gene's germline CDR1 is LGHNA and CDR2 YSLEER. The CDR3 sequence is CASSQERSGVYNEQFF.

The rearrangement links TRBV29-1 to TRBJ2-7. The CDR3 totals 11 residues. Per the germline V gene, CDR1 is SQVTM and CDR2 is ANQGSEA. CDR3 region: CSVPWGNEQYF.

The rearrangement uses TRBV12-3 or TRBV12-4 and TRBJ2-2; TCRdb reports TRBD1, a call that lacks DNA to check it against. There are 14 residues in the CDR3. CDR3 sequence reads: CASVGVLSPGELFF.

The chain is built from TRBV7-6 and TRBJ2-5; TCRdb proposes TRBD2, but this gene call is untestable without DNA. Germline values: CDR1 SGHVS, CDR2 FNYEAQ. The CDR3 loop spans 17 amino acids. CDR3 amino acids: CASSPPSSGGAQETQYF.

The chain employs TRBV28 and TRBJ1-6; TCRdb lists TRBD1, though no DNA is available to test this call. Germline-derived CDR1 and CDR2 are MDHEN and SYDVKM. The CDR3 totals 14 residues. The CDR3 is CASSFGQEDSPLHF. Together with reference TRBV28 and TRBJ1-6, the CDR3 gives the full variable domain: DVKVTQSSRYLVKRTGEKVFLECVQDMDHENMFWYRQDPGLGLRLIYFSYDVKMKEKGDIPEGYSVSREKKERFSLILESASTNQTSMYLCASSFGQEDSPLHFGNGTRLTVT.

The chain employs TRBV15 and TRBJ2-1; no DNA is available, so the TRBD1 call from TCRdb remains unchecked. CDR1 LNHNV and CDR2 YYDKDF come from the germline V gene (reference sequence). This CDR3 is 15 amino acids long. The CDR3 sequence is CATSTSVGGYNEQFF. Full variable domain (missing parts from reference TRBV15 and TRBJ2-1): DAMVIQNPRYQVTQFGKPVTLSCSQTLNHNVMYWYQQKSSQAPKLLFHYYDKDFNNEADTPDNFQSRRPNTSFCFLDIRSPGLGDTAMYLCATSTSVGGYNEQFFGPGTRLTVL.

The gene calls are TRBV20-1 and TRBJ1-1. Germline CDR1 DFQATT, CDR2 SNEGSKA (reference sequence). CDR3 length: 14 amino acids. CDR3 in amino acids: CSARDGQRDTEAFF.

The V gene is TRBV29-1, the J gene TRBJ2-3; no DNA is available, so the TRBD2 call from TCRdb remains unchecked. The CDR3 covers 14 residues. CDR1 and CDR2 (germline): SQVTM, ANQGSEA. The CDR3 sequence is CSVVGLGSIDTQYF.

V and J are TRBV15 and TRBJ1-2; TCRdb gives TRBD1 as the D gene, but with no DNA this cannot be confirmed. CDR3 length: 15 residues. Germline CDR1 LNHNV, CDR2 YYDKDF (reference sequence). CDR3 amino acids: CATSSAGQGNYGYTF.

The CDR3 sequence: CASSSLTGVRGYTF. This chain links TRBV28 with TRBJ1-2; TCRdb names TRBD1, which stays unverified in the absence of DNA. The CDR3 consists of 14 residues. Germline-derived CDR1 and CDR2 are MDHEN and SYDVKM.

The rearrangement joins TRBV9 to TRBJ2-1; lacking DNA, the TRBD1 call made by TCRdb goes unchecked. CDR1 and CDR2 (germline): SGDLS, YYNGEE. This CDR3 comprises 13 residues. Here the CDR3 reads CASSPPGGNEQFF.

The CDR3 here is CASSGGSYNEQFF. This chain connects TRBV28 to TRBJ2-1. Germline CDR1 MDHEN, CDR2 SYDVKM. CDR3 length equals 13 residues.

The chain uses TRBV25-1 and TRBJ1-6. Germline CDR1 is MGHDK and CDR2 is SYGVNS. The CDR3 is 18 amino acids. The CDR3 protein is CASSERLSGGRDNSPLHF.

The gene calls are TRBV28 and TRBJ2-5. This CDR3 spans 14 amino acids. Looked up from germline, CDR1 is MDHEN and CDR2 is SYDVKM. CDR3 region: CASSLPAVQETQYF.

The gene calls are TRBV29-1 and TRBJ2-2; the D gene TCRdb calls, TRBD1, cannot be checked with no DNA. The CDR3 covers 15 residues. The V gene's germline CDR1 is SQVTM and CDR2 ANQGSEA. The chain's CDR3 is CSVEDGTGGNGELFF.

The chain carries TRBV3-1 and TRBJ2-3; the D gene TCRdb calls, TRBD2, cannot be checked with no DNA. Germline assignment: CDR1 LGHDT and CDR2 YNNKEL (reference sequence). CDR3 length equals 17 residues. CDR3 sequence: CASTKGLAGVGTDTQYF.

V gene TRBV3-1 combines with J gene TRBJ2-7; the D call of TRBD1 rests on TCRdb alone, since no DNA is present to check it. The germline CDR1 and CDR2 sequences are LGHDT and YNNKEL (reference sequence). This CDR3 has 14 amino acids. Here the CDR3 reads CASSQDSRDYEQYF.

The chain combines TRBV18 with TRBJ2-1. Germline assignment: CDR1 KGHSH and CDR2 LQKENI. CDR3 length: 12 residues. CDR3 sequence reads: CASSPPHFEQFF.

The chain is built from TRBV7-9 and TRBJ2-1. The CDR3 totals 12 residues. The germline V gene encodes CDR1 SEHNR and CDR2 FQNEAQ (reference sequence). The CDR3: CASSPERNEQFF.

The chain has TRBV20-1 and TRBJ2-3; TCRdb indicates TRBD2, and absent DNA this call remains unverified. Looked up from germline, CDR1 is DFQATT and CDR2 is SNEGSKA (reference sequence). The CDR3 loop spans 18 amino acids. The CDR3 protein is CSARDITALSLTQDTQYF.

The rearrangement links TRBV10-3 to TRBJ2-1; TCRdb picks TRBD2, but there is no DNA to check that call. The CDR3 has 18 residues. In germline, CDR1 is ENHRY, CDR2 SYGVKD. This chain's CDR3 is CAISDPLAGGPSPNEQFF.

The chain combines TRBV5-1 with TRBJ2-7; TCRdb lists TRBD1, though no DNA is available to test this call. CDR3 size: 15 residues. The V gene's germline CDR1 is SGHRS and CDR2 YFSETQ. The CDR3 sequence: CASSITQALSYEQYF.